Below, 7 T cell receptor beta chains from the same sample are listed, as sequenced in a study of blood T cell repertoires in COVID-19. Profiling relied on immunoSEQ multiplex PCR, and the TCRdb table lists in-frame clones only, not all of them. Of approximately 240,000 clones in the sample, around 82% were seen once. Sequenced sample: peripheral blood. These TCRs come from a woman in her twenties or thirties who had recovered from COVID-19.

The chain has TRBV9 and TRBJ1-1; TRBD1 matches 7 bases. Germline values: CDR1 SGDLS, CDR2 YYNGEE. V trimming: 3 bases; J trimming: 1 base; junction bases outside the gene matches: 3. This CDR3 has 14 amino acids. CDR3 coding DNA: TGTGCCAGCAGCGGGGGACAGACGAACACTGAAGCTTTCTTT. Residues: CASSGGQTNTEAFF.

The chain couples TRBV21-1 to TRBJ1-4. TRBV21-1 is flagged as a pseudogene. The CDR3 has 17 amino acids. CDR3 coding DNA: TGTGCCAGCACCCAGAGGCGGAGGATGGCAACTAATGAAAAACTGTTTTTT. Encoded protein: CASTQRRRMATNEKLFF.

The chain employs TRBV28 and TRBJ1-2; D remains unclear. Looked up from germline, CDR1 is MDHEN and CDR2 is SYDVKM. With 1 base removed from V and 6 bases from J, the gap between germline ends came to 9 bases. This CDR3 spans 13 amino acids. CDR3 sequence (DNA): TGTGCCAGCAGTTTATCAAGCTCGGATGGCTACACCTTC. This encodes CASSLSSSDGYTF.

CDR3 bases: TGTGCCAGCAGTTCCGGACAGGGGTGGGTTGAGCAGTTCTTC. Translation: CASSSGQGWVEQFF. The chain combines TRBV28 with TRBJ2-1; 9 nucleotides agree with TRBD1. V gave up 4 bases and J gave up 9 bases; unmatched junction bases: 7. The CDR3 consists of 14 residues. The germline V gene encodes CDR1 MDHEN and CDR2 SYDVKM.

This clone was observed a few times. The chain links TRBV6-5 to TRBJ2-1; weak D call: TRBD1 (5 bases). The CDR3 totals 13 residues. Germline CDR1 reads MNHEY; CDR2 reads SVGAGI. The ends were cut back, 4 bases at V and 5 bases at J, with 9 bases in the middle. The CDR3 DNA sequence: TGTGCCAGCAGTTTATCAGGGAACAATGAGCAGTTCTTC. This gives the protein CASSLSGNNEQFF.

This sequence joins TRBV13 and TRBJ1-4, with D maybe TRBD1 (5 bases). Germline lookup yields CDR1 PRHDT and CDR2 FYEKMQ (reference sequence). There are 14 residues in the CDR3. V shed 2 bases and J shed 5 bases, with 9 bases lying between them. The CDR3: CASSLSGPNEKLFF. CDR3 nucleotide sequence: TGTGCCAGCAGCTTATCAGGGCCCAATGAAAAACTGTTTTTT.

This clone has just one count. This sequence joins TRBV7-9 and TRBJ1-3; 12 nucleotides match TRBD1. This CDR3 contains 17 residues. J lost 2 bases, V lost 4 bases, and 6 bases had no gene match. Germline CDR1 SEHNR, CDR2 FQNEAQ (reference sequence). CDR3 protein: CASSSGQGASTGNTIYF. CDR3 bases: TGTGCCAGCAGCTCGGGACAGGGGGCTTCAACTGGAAACACCATATATTTT. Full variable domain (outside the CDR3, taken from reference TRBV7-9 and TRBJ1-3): DTGVSQNPRHKITKRGQNVTFRCDPISEHNRLYWYRQTLGQGPEFLTYFQNEAQLEKSRLLSDRFSAERPKGSFSTLEIQRTEQGDSAMYLCASSSGQGASTGNTIYFGEGSWLTVV.